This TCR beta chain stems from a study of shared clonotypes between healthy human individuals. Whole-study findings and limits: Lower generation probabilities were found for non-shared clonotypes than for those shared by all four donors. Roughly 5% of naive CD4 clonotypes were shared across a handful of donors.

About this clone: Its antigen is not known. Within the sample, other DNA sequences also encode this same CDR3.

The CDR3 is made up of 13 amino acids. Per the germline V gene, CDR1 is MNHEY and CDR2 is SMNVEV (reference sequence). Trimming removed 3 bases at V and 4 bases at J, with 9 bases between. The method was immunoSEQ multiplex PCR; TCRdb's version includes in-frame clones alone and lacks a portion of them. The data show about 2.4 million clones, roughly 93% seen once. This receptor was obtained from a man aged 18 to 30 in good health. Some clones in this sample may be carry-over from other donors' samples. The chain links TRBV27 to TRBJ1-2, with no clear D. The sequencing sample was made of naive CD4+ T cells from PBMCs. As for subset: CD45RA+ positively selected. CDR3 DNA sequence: TGTGCCAGCAGTTTTAGCAGTGGCTATGGCTACACCTTC. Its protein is CASSFSSGYGYTF.